The 21 T cell receptor beta chains below were found in one sample sequenced in a study of T-cell reconstitution after alpha-beta-depleted transplantation in children. Preparation of the TCRbeta library used unique molecular identifiers. In TCRdb, the PCR reads were re-called with MiXCR into one record per CDR3 protein. This sample has 200,000 to 250,000 distinct CDR3 sequences, with 9.7% found just once. The sequencing used PBMCs from the stem cell graft donor, collected from the stem cell graft. Receptors originate from a human donor who donated a stem cell graft to a child with SCID.

This clonotype came up many times. The chain couples TRBV28 to TRBJ2-7; perhaps TRBD1 as D (5 bases). Germline CDR1 is MDHEN and CDR2 is SYDVKM. CDR3 length: 12 amino acids. V was trimmed by 2 bases and J by 7 bases, leaving 9 bases between them. CDR3 DNA: TGTGCCAGCAGTTTACCCCCAGGGGAGCAGTACTTC. It specifies CASSLPPGEQYF.

This clonotype appeared many times. This chain joins TRBV10-3 and TRBJ2-3, with D perhaps matching TRBD1 or TRBD2 (6 bases each). Trimming shortened V by 6 bases and J by 5 bases, and 15 bases separated the two germline ends. Germline V gene sequence: CDR1 ENHRY, CDR2 SYGVKD. The CDR3 runs to 14 residues. The CDR3 nucleotides are TGTGCCATCAGCACTAGAGGAGGGGGAGATACGCAGTATTTT. Translating it yields CAISTRGGGDTQYF.

This clonotype has a count of ten or more. The CDR3 sequence is CASSNDRSYQETQYF. For the CDR3, the DNA is TGTGCCAGCAGCAACGACAGGTCGTACCAAGAGACCCAGTACTTC. The chain joins TRBV7-8 to TRBJ2-5; weak D call: TRBD1 (6 bases). Germline V gives CDR1 SGHVS, CDR2 FQNEAQ. The CDR3 spans 15 residues. Between the trimmed V and J ends, which lost 5 bases and 0 bases, there was a span of 13 bases.

This clonotype occurred many times. The chain is built from TRBV5-1 and TRBJ1-2; perhaps TRBD1 as D (6 bases). Germline CDR1 SGHRS, CDR2 YFSETQ. CDR3 length: 15 amino acids. Deletions cut 2 bases from V and 2 bases from J, with 13 bases between. The CDR3 coding sequence is TGCGCCAGCAGCTTTACAGGGACTCCAAACTATGGCTACACCTTC. Encoded protein: CASSFTGTPNYGYTF.

This clonotype was detected many times. The chain recombines TRBV20-1 with TRBJ1-5; the match to TRBD1 covers 7 bases. Per germline, CDR1 DFQATT and CDR2 SNEGSKA (reference sequence). V shed 5 bases and J 3 bases; nucleotides not matched to a gene: 7. The CDR3 length is 14 residues. DNA for the CDR3: TGCAGTGCTCTCGCCGGGACAGACAATCAGCCCCAGCATTTT. Translating gives CSALAGTDNQPQHF.

This clonotype has at least ten counts. V gene TRBV12-3 or TRBV12-4 combines with J gene TRBJ2-3; weak D call: TRBD2 (5 bases). The CDR3 is 12 residues long. The V end lost 3 bases, the J end lost 7 bases, and 8 bases lay between the germline ends. CDR3 sequence reads: CASSFGVHTQYF. CDR3 nucleotide sequence: TGTGCCAGCAGTTTCGGGGTACATACGCAGTATTTT.

Of note for this clonotype: No conserved phenylalanine or tryptophan ends this CDR3, so it is likely a read error. J is TRBJ2-1 and V is TRBV7-2; D ambiguous. V lost 4 bases and J 5 bases, leaving 9 bases between the germline ends. The CDR3 totals 13 residues. CDR1 and CDR2 from the germline V gene are SGHTA and FQGNSA. The CDR3 here is CASSSGTDNEQFS. The CDR3 bases are TGTGCCAGCAGCTCGGGTACGGACAATGAGCAGTTCTCC.

At least ten counts were recorded for this clonotype. This chain links TRBV7-2 with TRBJ2-7; 9 bases line up with TRBD2. The V and J ends lost 1 base and 3 bases, in that order; junction bases with no gene match: 4. CDR1 SGHTA and CDR2 FQGNSA come from the germline V gene. The length of the CDR3 is 15 residues. This CDR3 is CASSLVGGGGYEQYF. As DNA, the CDR3 is TGTGCCAGCAGCTTAGTCGGCGGGGGGGGCTACGAGCAGTACTTC.

This clonotype was seen a few times. The rearrangement uses TRBV28 and TRBJ2-5, with 7 bases aligning to TRBD2. With 5 bases clipped from V and 5 bases from J, the junction kept 5 bases outside the gene matches. The length of the CDR3 is 13 residues. Germline-derived CDR1 and CDR2 are MDHEN and SYDVKM. CDR3 DNA sequence: TGTGCCAGCAGTGGGGGGGGGAGTGAGACCCAGTACTTC. It specifies CASSGGGSETQYF.

The DNA for the CDR3 is TGTGCCAGCAGCTTAGTTCCCCCAAGGTCGCTCCAGCATTTT. It yields the protein CASSLVPPRSLQHF. The chain combines TRBV7-2 with TRBJ1-5; D is unclear. CDR3 length: 14 residues. Trimming pared 1 base from V and 12 bases from J, leaving 16 bases between. The V gene's germline CDR1 is SGHTA and CDR2 FQGNSA. Combining the CDR3 with reference TRBV7-2 and TRBJ1-5 gives the whole variable domain GAGVSQSPSNKVTEKGKDVELRCDPISGHTALYWYRQSLGQGLEFLIYFQGNSAPDKSGLPSDRFSAERTGGSVSTLTIQRTQQEDSAVYLCASSLVPPRSLQHFGDGTRLSIL.

This clonotype was counted ten times or more. CDR3 coding DNA: TGTGCCAGCAGTACAAGCTCTGGAAACACCATATATTTT. It is translated as CASSTSSGNTIYF. The chain uses TRBV12-3 or TRBV12-4 and TRBJ1-3; D not certain. V was trimmed by 5 bases and J by 0 bases, leaving 5 bases between them. The length of the CDR3 is 13 residues.

This clonotype was seen ten or more times. V gene TRBV5-1 combines with J gene TRBJ2-3, with 9 bases fitting TRBD2. V dropped 0 bases and J dropped 10; count of bases not matched to a gene: 12. The germline V gene has CDR1 SGHRS and CDR2 YFSETQ. This CDR3 spans 16 amino acids. CDR3 region: CASSLDRRTSAVPQYF. CDR3 DNA: TGCGCCAGCAGCTTGGATCGCAGGACTAGCGCCGTACCGCAGTATTTT.

This clonotype occurred a few times. The chain couples TRBV20-1 to TRBJ2-1; D is possibly TRBD2 (6 bases). In germline, CDR1 is DFQATT, CDR2 SNEGSKA (reference sequence). V was pared by 4 bases and J by 4 bases, with 26 bases between. The CDR3 is 18 amino acids. DNA of the CDR3: TGCAGTGCTAAATATCTTGGGCTAGCGTTTCAAGCGTACAATGAGCAGTTCTTC. Protein: CSAKYLGLAFQAYNEQFF.

This clonotype has at least ten counts. This chain connects TRBV6-5 to TRBJ1-1, with TRBD1 identical over 8 bases. This CDR3 contains 16 residues. Germline-derived CDR1 and CDR2 are MNHEY and SVGAGI. V shed 1 base, J shed 0 bases, and the junction held 4 bases outside the gene matches. Here the CDR3 DNA reads TGTGCCAGCAGTTACTACCCAGGGGGCCTGAACACTGAAGCTTTCTTT. Residues: CASSYYPGGLNTEAFF.

This clonotype was seen ten or more times. The chain joins TRBV20-1 to TRBJ1-2; unclear D gene. This CDR3 has 12 residues. Germline lookup yields CDR1 DFQATT and CDR2 SNEGSKA (reference sequence). The V end was cut by 3 bases, the J end by 2 bases, with 7 bases between. The DNA for the CDR3 is TGCAGTGCTAGCGAGTCGAACTATGGCTACACCTTC. Amino acids: CSASESNYGYTF.

A few counts support this clonotype. The chain recombines TRBV6-1 with TRBJ2-7; possibly TRBD1 for D (5 bases). V was shortened by 6 bases and J by 0 bases, with 18 bases between the two germline ends. Germline CDR1 and CDR2: MNHNS and SASEGT. This CDR3 has 16 amino acids. Written as DNA, the CDR3 is TGTGCCAGCAGCCCAACAGGCAAGAGAAGCTCCTACGAGCAGTACTTC. As protein: CASSPTGKRSSYEQYF.

The sample holds many counts of this clonotype. The chain employs TRBV7-9 and TRBJ1-4; 8 bases align to TRBD1. The CDR3 consists of 14 residues. V was pared by 5 bases and J by 13 bases, with 12 bases of the junction left unmatched. The germline V gene has CDR1 SEHNR and CDR2 FQNEAQ (reference sequence). CDR3 sequence (DNA): TGTGCCAGCAGCCCTAGCGGACAGGGTTACATACTGTTTTTT. This codes for CASSPSGQGYILFF.

This clonotype has a count of ten or more. The J gene is TRBJ2-4, the V gene TRBV9; the match to TRBD2 covers 9 bases. From germline, CDR1 is SGDLS and CDR2 YYNGEE. V shed 2 bases and J 6 bases; nucleotides not matched to a gene: 6. This CDR3 spans 15 amino acids. In nucleotides, the CDR3 is TGTGCCAGCAGCGTCGGCGGGGGGGAGGGAAACATTCAGTACTTC. Amino acid sequence: CASSVGGGEGNIQYF. Based on the CDR3 plus reference TRBV9 and TRBJ2-4, the full variable domain is DSGVTQTPKHLITATGQRVTLRCSPRSGDLSVYWYQQSLDQGLQFLIQYYNGEERAKGNILERFSAQQFPDLHSELNLSSLELGDSALYFCASSVGGGEGNIQYFGAGTRLSVL.

This clonotype was counted many times. This rearrangement joins TRBV10-2 to TRBJ1-6, with D perhaps TRBD1 (6 bases). V dropped 4 bases and J dropped 5 bases, with 12 bases sitting between them. Germline V gene sequence: CDR1 WSHSY, CDR2 SAAADI. This CDR3 comprises 15 residues. The CDR3 DNA reads TGCGCCAGCAGTGCCAGGGACACCGATAATTCACCCCTCCACTTT. Its translation is CASSARDTDNSPLHF.

This clonotype appeared many times. The gene calls are TRBV7-3 and TRBJ2-7; no definite D call. The germline V gene has CDR1 SGHTA and CDR2 FQGTGA. Trimming took off 5 bases at V and 3 bases at J, with 14 bases between the two ends. This CDR3 is built from 14 residues. The CDR3 DNA follows: TGTGCCAGCAGCCCTGACCGGTCCAGCTACGAGCAGTACTTC. Translated, it gives CASSPDRSSYEQYF. The variable domain in full, with the rest retrieved from reference TRBV7-3 and TRBJ2-7, is GAGVSQTPSNKVTEKGKYVELRCDPISGHTALYWYRQSLGQGPEFLIYFQGTGAADDSGLPNDRFFAVRPEGSVSTLKIQRTERGDSAVYLCASSPDRSSYEQYFGPGTRLTVT.

The table lists this clonotype with many counts. The rearrangement links TRBV12-3 or TRBV12-4 to TRBJ2-1; D call uncertain. This CDR3 contains 11 residues. V lost 2 bases and J 10 bases, leaving 6 bases between the germline ends. The CDR3: CASSLTGEQFF. The DNA of the CDR3 is TGTGCCAGCAGTTTAACCGGGGAGCAGTTCTTC.